These T cell receptor beta chains were read from a single sample in a study of blood T cell repertoires in COVID-19. Clones were read by immunoSEQ multiplex PCR, and TCRdb kept only the in-frame ones, dropping some. Among 150,000 to 200,000 clones listed, about 86% were seen once. Sequencing was performed on peripheral blood. These receptors all stem from a man in his 60s with acute or convalescent COVID-19. CDR3s include the opening cysteine and the closing phenylalanine or tryptophan. The D gene is left open where the match is weak. Expanded clones are given a class, and other clones once, few, many or no size at all.

NA	TRBJ1-1	17	TRBD1	TRBV28	CASSGHWGTGGNTEAFF	TGTGCCAGCAGTGGACATTGGGGGACAGGTGGGAACACTGAAGCTTTCTTT
NA	TRBJ2-7	13	TRBD2	TRBV5-1	CASSLELAGRQYF	TGCGCCAGCAGCTTGGAACTAGCGGGTCGGCAGTACTTC
few	TRBJ1-2	14	NA	TRBV13	CASSFTAAVYGYTF	TGTGCCAGCAGCTTCACGGCAGCGGTCTATGGCTACACCTTC
NA	TRBJ2-3	14	TRBD2	TRBV7-9	CASIERESTDTQYF	TGTGCCAGCATCGAGCGGGAGAGCACAGATACGCAGTATTTT
NA	TRBJ1-5	15	TRBD1	TRBV7-9	CASSTTGALDQPQHF	TGTGCCAGCAGCACAACAGGGGCATTGGATCAGCCCCAGCATTTT
NA	TRBJ1-4	15	TRBD1	TRBV6-5	CASRYLGQGDEKLFF	TGTGCCAGCAGATATCTGGGACAGGGGGACGAAAAACTGTTTTTT
once	TRBJ2-1	12	NA	TRBV12-3/TRBV12-4	CASKGGGNEQFF	TGTGCCAGCAAGGGAGGGGGCAATGAGCAGTTCTTC
few	TRBJ1-1	16	NA	TRBV7-9	CASSLMLAGPGTEAFF	TGTGCCAGCAGCTTAATGTTAGCGGGCCCTGGCACTGAAGCTTTCTTT
NA	TRBJ2-7	15	TRBD2	TRBV6-5	CASSRVAGVWYEQYF	TGTGCCAGCAGCAGGGTAGCGGGAGTGTGGTACGAGCAGTACTTC
NA	TRBJ1-2	15	TRBD1	TRBV6-5	CASRATGTGGYGYTF	TGTGCCAGCAGAGCAACCGGGACAGGGGGATATGGCTACACCTTC
NA	TRBJ2-5	15	NA	TRBV11-2	CASSLAPFSPETQYF	TGTGCCAGCAGCTTAGCCCCGTTTAGCCCGGAGACCCAGTACTTC
NA	TRBJ1-3	13	NA	TRBV9	CASSIGLEDTIYF	TGTGCCAGCAGCATCGGACTAGAGGACACCATATATTTT
NA	TRBJ2-5	18	NA	TRBV28	CARKTSEDPQANQEAQYF	TGTGCCAGAAAGACTAGTGAGGACCCACAGGCGAACCAAGAGGCCCAGTACTTC
NA	TRBJ2-7	14	NA	TRBV24-1	CATSDPGQSYEQYF	TGTGCCACCAGTGACCCAGGACAGTCCTACGAGCAGTACTTC
NA	TRBJ2-3	14	TRBD1	TRBV3-1/TRBV3-2	CASSYDRGQDTQYF	TGTGCCAGCAGCTACGACAGGGGGCAAGATACGCAGTATTTT
NA	TRBJ2-7	16	NA	TRBV5-3	CARSLASAGGCDEQYF	TGTGCCAGAAGCTTGGCTAGCGCAGGTGGGTGCGACGAGCAGTACTTC
once	TRBJ2-5	12	NA	TRBV10-2	CASSGNQETQYF	TGCGCCAGCAGTGGTAACCAAGAGACCCAGTACTTC
few	TRBJ2-7	13	TRBD1	TRBV6-5	CATQGTGTSEQYF	TGTGCCACCCAGGGGACAGGGACCAGCGAGCAGTACTTC
NA	TRBJ1-5	14	NA	TRBV25-1	CASSGRQEHQPQHF	TGTGCCAGCAGTGGCAGACAGGAGCATCAGCCCCAGCATTTT
NA	TRBJ2-3	14	TRBD2	TRBV5-5	CASSLNGLADTQYF	TGTGCCAGCAGCTTGAACGGACTAGCCGATACGCAGTATTTT
NA	TRBJ1-1	11	NA	TRBV20-1	CSARAGTEAFF	TGCAGTGCTAGGGCGGGGACTGAAGCTTTCTTT
NA	TRBJ2-5	14	NA	TRBV28	CASSLQAGGETQYF	TGTGCCAGCAGTCTTCAAGCGGGTGGAGAGACCCAGTACTTC
NA	TRBJ2-2	14	TRBD2	TRBV6-5	CASKGGIDTGELFF	TGTGCCAGCAAGGGAGGGATAGACACCGGGGAGCTGTTTTTT
NA	TRBJ2-2	16	NA	TRBV7-6	CASSSGRAANTGELFF	TGTGCCAGCAGCTCCGGGCGAGCGGCGAACACCGGGGAGCTGTTTTTT
NA	TRBJ1-1	14	NA	TRBV28	CASSLTRDTREAFF	TGTGCCAGCAGTTTAACTAGAGATACCAGGGAAGCTTTCTTT
NA	TRBJ2-2	13	TRBD2	TRBV28	CASSPGGGGELFF	TGTGCCAGCAGTCCGGGAGGAGGCGGGGAGCTGTTTTTT
NA	TRBJ1-2	15	NA	TRBV10-3	CAISEGARALYGYTF	TGTGCCATCAGTGAGGGGGCCAGGGCCCTCTATGGCTACACCTTC
NA	TRBJ1-3	19	NA	TRBV4-1	CASSQDPYPGRGPGNTIYF	TGCGCCAGCAGCCAAGATCCCTATCCTGGCAGGGGACCTGGAAACACCATATATTTT
NA	TRBJ2-5	15	TRBD2	TRBV5-6	CASGISGRIGETQYF	TGTGCCAGCGGCATTAGCGGGAGGATAGGGGAGACCCAGTACTTC
NA	TRBJ1-1	16	TRBD1	TRBV10-2	CASSGTGRGGGTEAFF	TGCGCCAGCAGTGGGACAGGGAGGGGTGGTGGCACTGAAGCTTTCTTT
NA	TRBJ2-1	16	TRBD2	TRBV5-4	CASSTLLAGPNNEQFF	TGTGCCAGCAGCACCCTTCTAGCGGGGCCGAACAATGAGCAGTTCTTC
NA	TRBJ1-5	13	NA	TRBV29-1	CSVGQGSNQPQHF	TGCAGCGTTGGGCAGGGGAGCAATCAGCCCCAGCATTTT
NA	TRBJ2-5	13	NA	TRBV5-1	CASSRAVQETQYF	TGCGCCAGCAGCCGCGCGGTCCAAGAGACCCAGTACTTC
once	TRBJ2-1	11	NA	TRBV12-3/TRBV12-4	CASSFMYEQFF	TGTGCCAGCAGTTTCATGTATGAGCAGTTCTTC
few	TRBJ2-3	15	NA	TRBV2	CASSEASRGADTQYF	TGTGCCAGCAGTGAAGCGTCCAGGGGCGCAGATACGCAGTATTTT
NA	TRBJ2-6	18	NA	TRBV7-8	CASSLDATGSSGANVLTF	TGTGCCAGCAGCTTAGACGCGACAGGCAGCTCTGGGGCCAACGTCCTGACTTTC
NA	TRBJ1-3	17	NA	TRBV5-1	CASSFQGSTFSGNTIYF	TGCGCCAGCAGCTTTCAGGGGTCAACCTTCTCTGGAAACACCATATATTTT
once	TRBJ1-5	14	NA	TRBV5-1	CASSLGGGNQPQHF	TGCGCCAGCAGCTTGGGAGGAGGCAATCAGCCCCAGCATTTT
NA	TRBJ2-5	16	TRBD2	TRBV5-4	CASSPGLAGLQETQYF	TGTGCCAGCAGCCCTGGACTAGCGGGATTACAAGAGACCCAGTACTTC
NA	TRBJ2-5	15	TRBD2	TRBV29-1	CSALYGTSGWETQYF	TGCAGCGCCTTATACGGGACTAGCGGATGGGAGACCCAGTACTTC
NA	TRBJ1-1	11	NA	TRBV30	CAWRASTEAFF	TGTGCCTGGAGGGCCTCCACTGAAGCTTTCTTT
few	TRBJ1-2	13	TRBD1	TRBV18	CASSPGQGVGYTF	TGTGCCAGCTCACCGGGACAGGGGGTTGGCTACACCTTC
NA	TRBJ2-1	16	TRBD2	TRBV5-4	CASSLGPAGASNEQFF	TGTGCCAGCAGCTTGGGCCCAGCGGGAGCCTCCAATGAGCAGTTCTTC
NA	TRBJ2-7	14	TRBD1	TRBV14	CASSLRQGAYEQYF	TGTGCCAGCAGCCTTAGACAGGGGGCCTACGAGCAGTACTTC
NA	TRBJ2-5	15	TRBD1	TRBV11-2	CASSLGGQGQETQYF	TGTGCCAGCAGCTTAGGCGGACAGGGGCAAGAGACCCAGTACTTC
NA	TRBJ2-7	14	TRBD1	TRBV9	CASSPGQDPYEQYF	TGTGCCAGCAGCCCGGGACAGGACCCCTACGAGCAGTACTTC
many	TRBJ2-7	11	NA	TRBV6-5	CASGTPYEQYF	TGTGCCAGCGGTACTCCCTACGAGCAGTACTTC
NA	TRBJ2-5	18	TRBD2	TRBV9	CASSTGTSGQPGRETQYF	TGTGCCAGCAGCACTGGGACTAGCGGGCAGCCGGGGAGGGAGACCCAGTACTTC
NA	TRBJ2-1	15	NA	TRBV27	CASRRVRERYNEQFF	TGTGCCAGCCGGCGGGTGCGGGAACGCTACAATGAGCAGTTCTTC
NA	TRBJ2-1	14	TRBD2	TRBV6-6	CASNRLAGSVEQFF	TGTGCCAGCAACCGACTAGCGGGATCCGTTGAGCAGTTCTTC
once	TRBJ1-2	12	NA	TRBV19	CASSSAKRVYTF	TGTGCCAGTAGTTCAGCAAAGCGGGTCTACACCTTC
NA	TRBJ2-1	14	NA	TRBV19	CASSGDHRAGEQFF	TGTGCCAGTAGTGGAGATCACAGGGCCGGAGAGCAGTTCTTC
NA	TRBJ1-4	14	TRBD1	TRBV5-1	CASSFQGAAEKLFF	TGCGCCAGCAGCTTCCAGGGGGCGGCTGAAAAACTGTTTTTT
NA	TRBJ1-6	14	NA	TRBV3-1/TRBV3-2	CASSQQGLNSPLHF	TGTGCCAGCAGCCAACAGGGCTTGAATTCACCCCTCCACTTT
NA	TRBJ1-1	15	NA	TRBV7-8	CASSSPGGTSTEAFF	TGTGCCAGCAGCTCCCCGGGAGGAACTAGCACTGAAGCTTTCTTT
NA	TRBJ2-6	17	TRBD1	TRBV28	CASRGPRGSSGANVLTF	TGTGCCAGCAGGGGTCCCAGGGGGTCTTCTGGGGCCAACGTCCTGACTTTC
NA	TRBJ2-1	13	TRBD2	TRBV29-1	CSSGTSGHNEQFF	TGCAGCTCCGGGACTAGCGGCCACAATGAGCAGTTCTTC
NA	TRBJ1-4	14	NA	TRBV28	CASSSRGGNEKLFF	TGTGCCAGCAGTTCGCGGGGGGGTAATGAAAAACTGTTTTTT